This TCR beta chain was identified during a study of PD-1 blockade in classical Hodgkin lymphoma. General observations from the study: Still unresolved is the cause of the repertoire differences, which may be disease activity or prior therapy. According to reports, newly diagnosed patients had lower baseline TCR diversity than healthy donors, and relapsed/refractory patients had lower baseline TCR diversity still.

Turning to this clone: Its target is not known.

The CDR3 extends over 13 amino acids. Germline V gives CDR1 SGHAT, CDR2 FQDESV (reference sequence). Between the trimmed V and J ends, which lost 7 bases and 9 bases, there was a span of 16 bases. The time point here: newly diagnosed, previously untreated cHL patient sample. Researchers used newly diagnosed, untreated classical Hodgkin lymphoma PBMCs for comparison. Assay: immunoSEQ multiplex PCR; the TCRdb copy retains only in-frame clones and omits some. This sample has around 50,000 clones; roughly 93% occur once, and the top ten carry 4% to 6%. The source of this sequence is a human donor with classical Hodgkin lymphoma. This chain uses TRBV11-1 with TRBJ2-1; D is possibly TRBD1 (5 bases). Material for sequencing was peripheral blood mononuclear cells (PBMCs). DNA of the CDR3: TGTGCCAGCACCCTAGGGGCCAAGAGTGAGCAGTTCTTC. Its protein is CASTLGAKSEQFF.